Following are 20 T cell receptor beta chains from one sample sequenced in a study of Ad26.COV2.S vaccination and SARS-CoV-2 variants. The repertoire was sequenced with immunoSEQ multiplex PCR; TCRdb's copy has only in-frame clones and lacks some. The table has 300,000 to 400,000 clones, about 88% seen once. Described treatment: some 20 received Ad26.COV2.S at low or high dose, single or two shots; about 5 received placebo; per-sample allocation not given. Sampling occurred on day 63 after the first vaccine or placebo injection. The sequences come from peripheral blood, collected in a trial of Ad26.COV2.S vaccine versus placebo. The receptors originated from a person between 18 and 65 years old who received the Ad26.COV2.S COVID-19 vaccine or a placebo.

In this sample, this clone turned up a few times. The V and J genes are TRBV6-5 and TRBJ2-7; D possibly corresponds to TRBD1 (6 bases). Deletions cut 5 bases from V and 0 bases from J, with 11 bases between. The CDR3 has 14 amino acids. Germline V gives CDR1 MNHEY, CDR2 SVGAGI. CDR3 amino acids: CASSHRDGSYEQYF. CDR3 DNA sequence: TGTGCCAGCAGTCACAGGGATGGCTCCTACGAGCAGTACTTC.

The rearrangement joins TRBV11-2 to TRBJ2-1, with D perhaps matching TRBD2 (6 bases). CDR1 is SGHAT, CDR2 FQNNGV, per germline. V shed 5 bases and J shed 6 bases, with 11 bases lying between them. The CDR3 runs to 13 residues. The CDR3 spells CASSQGLFNEQFF. The CDR3 DNA reads as TGTGCCAGCAGCCAAGGACTATTCAATGAGCAGTTCTTC.

The gene calls are TRBV9 and TRBJ2-2; 8 bases map to TRBD1. The V and J ends lost 4 bases and 6 bases, in that order; junction bases with no gene match: 11. CDR1 SGDLS and CDR2 YYNGEE come from the germline V gene. There are 16 residues in the CDR3. CDR3: CASSPGGRPLSGELFF. CDR3 sequence (DNA): TGTGCCAGCAGCCCAGGGGGCAGACCTCTGTCCGGGGAGCTGTTTTTT.

This rearrangement joins TRBV11-2 to TRBJ2-5; maybe TRBD1 (7 bases). Trimming took off 4 bases at V and 0 bases at J, with 18 bases between the two ends. The CDR3 consists of 17 residues. CDR1 is SGHAT, CDR2 FQNNGV, per germline. CDR3 amino acids: CASSSHRRGQYQETQYF. DNA for the CDR3: TGTGCCAGCAGCTCACACAGGAGGGGACAGTACCAAGAGACCCAGTACTTC.

This sequence joins TRBV7-9 and TRBJ1-1; D possibly corresponds to TRBD1 (6 bases). The CDR3 totals 14 residues. Germline V gene sequence: CDR1 SEHNR, CDR2 FQNEAQ (reference sequence). Trimming removed 0 bases at V and 5 bases at J, with 10 bases between. The CDR3 DNA reads TGTGCCAGCAGCTTAGCAGACAGGCGGACTGAAGCTTTCTTT. It is translated as CASSLADRRTEAFF.

The chain employs TRBV5-4 and TRBJ2-2, with 7 bases aligning to TRBD2. The germline V gene encodes CDR1 SGHNT and CDR2 YYREEE (reference sequence). There are 15 residues in the CDR3. V dropped 0 bases and J dropped 6; count of bases not matched to a gene: 5. CDR3 amino acids: CASSLGEGLPGELFF. CDR3 bases: TGTGCCAGCAGCTTGGGGGAGGGCCTCCCCGGGGAGCTGTTTTTT.

This chain connects TRBV19 to TRBJ2-1; 9 bases are a match to TRBD2. The CDR3 has 13 amino acids. CDR1 is LNHDA, CDR2 SQIVND, per germline (reference sequence). The V and J ends lost 5 bases and 9 bases, in that order; junction bases with no gene match: 5. The CDR3 loop is CASSLQREAEQFF. In DNA form, the CDR3 reads TGTGCCAGTAGTTTACAGCGGGAGGCTGAGCAGTTCTTC. The whole variable domain, remainder taken from reference TRBV19 and TRBJ2-1, is DGGITQSPKYLFRKEGQNVTLSCEQNLNHDAMYWYRQDPGQGLRLIYYSQIVNDFQKGDIAEGYSVSREKKESFPLTVTSAQKNPTAFYLCASSLQREAEQFFGPGTRLTVL.

This clone was recorded only once. The identical CDR3 is also encoded by other nucleotide sequences in the sample. The rearrangement links TRBV28 to TRBJ2-7; no reliable D call. The germline CDR1 and CDR2 sequences are MDHEN and SYDVKM. The CDR3 runs 10 residues. Between the trimmed V and J ends, which lost 5 bases and 4 bases, there was a span of 3 bases. The CDR3 nucleotides read TGTGCCAGCAGTCGATACGAGCAGTACTTC. Its translation: CASSRYEQYF.

The V gene is TRBV5-1, the J gene TRBJ2-1; D is possibly TRBD2 (6 bases). The CDR3 extends over 18 amino acids. V was trimmed by 2 bases and J by 2 bases, leaving 20 bases between them. The germline CDR1 and CDR2 sequences are SGHRS and YFSETQ. The CDR3 sequence: CASSLGGEVQGAYNEQFF. Here the CDR3 DNA reads TGCGCCAGCAGCTTAGGAGGGGAGGTGCAGGGAGCCTACAATGAGCAGTTCTTC.

This sequence joins TRBV7-3 and TRBJ2-7; 9 bases fit TRBD1. V shed 5 bases, J shed 3 bases, and the junction held 5 bases outside the gene matches. CDR1 SGHTA and CDR2 FQGTGA come from the germline V gene. The CDR3 covers 14 residues. The CDR3 bases are TGTGCCAGCAGCCTGGGGACAGGGCACTACGAGCAGTACTTC. The encoded protein is CASSLGTGHYEQYF.

The gene calls are TRBV7-9 and TRBJ2-7, with TRBD1 as a possible D gene (5 bases). Per the germline V gene, CDR1 is SEHNR and CDR2 is FQNEAQ (reference sequence). Trimming took 4 bases from V and 7 from J, leaving 17 bases between them. This CDR3 comprises 14 residues. The CDR3 reads CASSSSRVISEQYF. CDR3 in DNA: TGTGCCAGCAGCTCCTCCAGGGTGATTAGTGAGCAGTACTTC.

As concerns this clone: A read error may produce the germline difference seen at one junction end. The rearrangement links TRBV28 to TRBJ1-5; 7 positions agree with TRBD1. Germline CDR1 MDHEN, CDR2 SYDVKM. The CDR3 extends over 13 amino acids. The CDR3 sequence: CASSPQTGYSDVF. The CDR3 DNA is TGTGCCAGCAGTCCACAGACAGGGTATAGCGACGTTTTT.

The chain has TRBV7-3 and TRBJ2-2; no reliable D call. Germline V gene lookup returns CDR1 SGHTA and CDR2 FQGTGA. The CDR3 extends over 13 amino acids. V lost 2 bases, J lost 3 bases, and 4 bases lay in between. The DNA for the CDR3 is TGTGCCAGCAGCTTAGGGTACACCGGGGAGCTGTTTTTT. This translates into CASSLGYTGELFF.

The table lists this clone with a count of one. CDR3 in amino acids: CASSDSQDRGTQYF. The CDR3 coding sequence is TGTGCCAGCAGTGACTCGCAGGACAGGGGTACGCAGTATTTT. This chain uses TRBV6-4 with TRBJ2-3; 9 positions match TRBD1. The germline V gene has CDR1 MRHNA and CDR2 SNTAGT. J was trimmed by 8 bases and V by 0 bases; bases with no gene match: 3. The CDR3 sequence is 14 residues long.

The V and J genes are TRBV28 and TRBJ2-5; 7 nucleotides align to TRBD2. The CDR3 runs to 14 residues. Per germline, CDR1 MDHEN and CDR2 SYDVKM. The trim removed 3 bases at V and 5 bases at J, leaving 6 bases unmatched. CDR3 region: CASSFARETETQYF. As DNA, the CDR3 is TGTGCCAGCAGTTTCGCGCGGGAGACGGAGACCCAGTACTTC.

This sequence joins TRBV7-2 and TRBJ2-3; TRBD2 aligns across 9 bases. Germline CDR1 and CDR2: SGHTA and FQGNSA. The CDR3 is 19 amino acids. With 4 bases clipped from V and 1 base from J, the junction kept 15 bases outside the gene matches. The CDR3 coding sequence is TGTGCCAGCAGCTCCTGGGGTAGCGGGGGCTTAACCCGCACAGATACGCAGTATTTT. Translated: CASSSWGSGGLTRTDTQYF.

The gene calls are TRBV5-1 and TRBJ2-2, with unresolved D. CDR3 length equals 14 residues. V lost 3 bases to trimming and J lost 0 bases, with 6 bases between them. Germline V gene data show CDR1 as SGHRS and CDR2 as YFSETQ. CDR3 loop: CASSSDPNTGELFF. CDR3 sequence (DNA): TGCGCCAGCAGCTCCGACCCGAACACCGGGGAGCTGTTTTTT.

The count of this clone is one. The V gene is TRBV4-3, the J gene TRBJ2-5, with D tentatively TRBD2 (6 bases). The germline CDR1 and CDR2 sequences are LGHNA and YSLEER. This CDR3 region has 14 residues. The V end was cut by 1 base, the J end by 4 bases, with 10 bases between. CDR3 sequence: CASSQVMGGETQYF. CDR3 DNA: TGCGCCAGCAGCCAAGTCATGGGGGGAGAGACCCAGTACTTC.

This clone was seen just once. This chain links TRBV28 with TRBJ2-1; 8 bases line up with TRBD1. Germline V lookup: CDR1 MDHEN, CDR2 SYDVKM. V lost 4 bases to trimming and J lost 0 bases; unmatched junction nucleotides: 11. The CDR3 consists of 18 residues. The CDR3 DNA follows: TGTGCCAGCAGTTCGATCAGTGGACAGGGAGGCTCCTACAATGAGCAGTTCTTC. Translating it yields CASSSISGQGGSYNEQFF. The variable domain in full, with the rest retrieved from reference TRBV28 and TRBJ2-1, is DVKVTQSSRYLVKRTGEKVFLECVQDMDHENMFWYRQDPGLGLRLIYFSYDVKMKEKGDIPEGYSVSREKKERFSLILESASTNQTSMYLCASSSISGQGGSYNEQFFGPGTRLTVL.

The chain couples TRBV18 to TRBJ1-1, with D unresolved. There are 12 residues in the CDR3. V shed 3 bases and J shed 4 bases, with 6 bases lying between them. Germline V CDR1 and CDR2: KGHSH, LQKENI. CDR3 sequence reads: CASSPSGTEAFF. CDR3 coding DNA: TGTGCCAGCTCACCCAGTGGCACTGAAGCTTTCTTT.